This T cell receptor beta chain was identified during a study of radiation and T cells in renal cell carcinoma. Study in general: Nephrectomy followed 15 Gy stereotactic body radiation by 4 weeks.

This clone was counted a single time. The CDR3 runs 13 residues. V lost 1 base to trimming and J lost 4 bases, with 7 bases between them. Germline V gene sequence: CDR1 SGHAT, CDR2 FQNNGV. Sequencing was performed with immunoSEQ multiplex PCR; in TCRdb, only in-frame clones are kept and a portion is missing. The sample has approximately 49,000 clones, 80% seen once. Sample time point: blood 2 weeks post-SBRT. Documented treatment: 15 Gy SBRT to primary tumor, nephrectomy 4 weeks later. This clonotype was sampled from a woman between 65 and 79 years old with renal cell carcinoma. The specimen comprised blood, sampled from a patient whose treatment included radiotherapy and nephrectomy. The chain employs TRBV11-2 and TRBJ1-2, with D uncertain. CDR3 nucleotides: TGTGCCAGCAGCTTAGTTGAGGGCTATGGCTACACCTTC. It yields the protein CASSLVEGYGYTF.